Following are 30 T cell receptor beta chains from one sample sequenced in a study of T-cell reconstitution after alpha-beta-depleted transplantation in children. Molecular barcoding with unique molecular identifiers was used for the TCRbeta library. TCRdb fed the PCR reads into MiXCR, producing one record per CDR3 protein. The sample has 210,000 or so distinct CDR3 sequences, 8% to 9.5% seen once. The sample in question was PBMCs from the stem cell graft donor, obtained from the stem cell graft. These receptors were taken from a human donor who donated a stem cell graft to a child with acute lymphoblastic leukemia.

The chain uses TRBV4-2 and TRBJ1-2; D might be TRBD1 (5 bases). The CDR3 contains 17 residues. Looked up from germline, CDR1 is LGHNA and CDR2 is YNFKEQ. Trimming pared 0 bases from V and 8 bases from J, leaving 22 bases between. In DNA form, the CDR3 reads TGTGCCAGCAGCCAAGATCTCCCGAGCAGGGTATTTATCGGCTACACCTTC. Protein product: CASSQDLPSRVFIGYTF.

The table lists this clonotype with a few counts. The chain has TRBV20-1 and TRBJ1-5; no definite D call. The V end lost 0 bases, the J end lost 7 bases, and 7 bases lay between the germline ends. CDR1 is DFQATT, CDR2 SNEGSKA, per germline (reference sequence). The length of the CDR3 is 12 residues. DNA of the CDR3: TGCAGTGCTAGAGATGGGGTACAGCCCCAGCATTTT. As protein: CSARDGVQPQHF.

This clonotype has more than one count but fewer than ten. The rearrangement joins TRBV6-2 or TRBV6-3 to TRBJ2-7; 9 bases line up with TRBD1. This CDR3 is built from 17 residues. Germline V gives CDR1 MNHEY, CDR2 SVGEGT. Trimming removed 5 bases from V and 0 bases from J; junction bases left unmatched: 11. The CDR3 here is CASSLNPGQGYSYEQYF. The CDR3 DNA is TGTGCCAGCAGTCTAAATCCGGGACAGGGATACTCCTACGAGCAGTACTTC.

This clonotype was recorded a few times. Here the CDR3 reads CASSQLGTGRNTGELFF. CDR3 nucleotide sequence: TGCGCCAGCAGCCAACTGGGGACAGGGAGGAACACCGGGGAGCTGTTTTTT. V is TRBV4-1 and J is TRBJ2-2; 9 bases map to TRBD1. V dropped 2 bases and J dropped 1; count of bases not matched to a gene: 5. This CDR3 region has 17 residues. The germline V gene has CDR1 MGHRA and CDR2 YSYEKL.

This chain uses TRBV5-4 with TRBJ2-1; 8 positions agree with TRBD2. J lost 8 bases, V lost 2 bases, and 9 bases had no gene match. Germline CDR1 SGHNT, CDR2 YYREEE (reference sequence). The CDR3 spans 15 residues. The CDR3 nucleotides read TGTGCCAGCAGCTTCGGGACTAGGGCCGCCCATGAGCAGTTCTTC. This gives the protein CASSFGTRAAHEQFF.

This clonotype was recorded at least ten times. The gene calls are TRBV6-5 and TRBJ1-4, with D possibly TRBD1 on 5 matching bases. Between the trimmed V and J ends, which lost 4 bases and 10 bases, there was a span of 13 bases. Germline loops: CDR1 MNHEY, CDR2 SVGAGI. The length of the CDR3 is 13 residues. CDR3 DNA: TGTGCCAGCAGTTGGGGCAAAACCGGAAAACTGTTTTTT. Its protein is CASSWGKTGKLFF.

This clonotype was seen a few times. The J gene is TRBJ2-7, the V gene TRBV18; the D is unclear. Per the germline V gene, CDR1 is KGHSH and CDR2 is LQKENI. The germline V and J ends were trimmed by 2 bases and 5 bases, with 4 bases remaining between them. The CDR3 has 11 residues. CDR3 amino acids: CASSPRDEQYF. CDR3 bases: TGTGCCAGCTCACCAAGGGACGAGCAGTACTTC.

This clonotype was recorded many times. The chain employs TRBV21-1 and TRBJ2-3; the table's D call TRBD2 went unverified against the DNA. TRBV21-1 is labeled a pseudogene. CDR3 length: 17 residues. This CDR3 reads CASSKLAGGPTTDTQYF. CDR3 nucleotide sequence: TGTGCCAGCAGCAAATTAGCGGGGGGCCCCACCACAGATACGCAGTATTTT.

This clonotype was recorded many times. This chain uses TRBV10-3 with TRBJ1-1; D possibly corresponds to TRBD1 (6 bases). The CDR3 contains 14 residues. The germline gives CDR1 ENHRY, CDR2 SYGVKD. Trimming took 2 bases from V and 6 from J, leaving 13 bases between them. CDR3 amino acids: CAISEITGLAEAFF. For the CDR3, the DNA is TGTGCCATCAGTGAGATAACAGGGTTAGCTGAAGCTTTCTTT.

In this sample, this clonotype turned up many times. This chain uses TRBV7-6 with TRBJ2-1; TRBD2 is a possible D gene (7 bases). The V end was cut by 4 bases, the J end by 4 bases, with 17 bases between. The CDR3 covers 16 residues. Per the germline V gene, CDR1 is SGHVS and CDR2 is FNYEAQ. The chain's CDR3 is CASSSRTGGPYNEQFF. The CDR3 DNA sequence: TGTGCCAGCAGCTCCCGAACGGGGGGCCCTTACAATGAGCAGTTCTTC. Full variable domain (outside the CDR3, taken from reference TRBV7-6 and TRBJ2-1): GAGVSQSPRYKVTKRGQDVALRCDPISGHVSLYWYRQALGQGPEFLTYFNYEAQQDKSGLPNDRFSAERPEGSISTLTIQRTEQRDSAMYRCASSSRTGGPYNEQFFGPGTRLTVL.

The V and J genes are TRBV11-2 and TRBJ1-1, with 7 bases matching TRBD1. The CDR3 runs to 15 residues. Germline V gives CDR1 SGHAT, CDR2 FQNNGV. V lost 6 bases, J lost 2 bases, and 9 bases stayed unmatched. For the CDR3, the DNA is TGTGCCAGCAGAACTACAGGGGCACAAAACACTGAAGCTTTCTTT. Protein product: CASRTTGAQNTEAFF.

This clonotype was recorded many times. The genes are TRBV10-3 and TRBJ2-1; 11 bases are shared with TRBD2. Trimming removed 0 bases from V and 0 bases from J; junction bases left unmatched: 7. CDR1 is ENHRY, CDR2 SYGVKD, per germline. The CDR3 contains 19 residues. CDR3 coding DNA: TGTGCCATCAGTGAGTCTGGACTAGCGGGCCCAAGCTCCTACAATGAGCAGTTCTTC. It is translated as CAISESGLAGPSSYNEQFF.

This clonotype was observed many times. The CDR3: CASSVAGVNTEAFF. CDR3 sequence (DNA): TGTGCCAGCAGCGTAGCTGGCGTGAACACTGAAGCTTTCTTT. The chain has TRBV9 and TRBJ1-1, with unresolved D. The CDR3 length is 14 residues. In germline, CDR1 is SGDLS, CDR2 YYNGEE. V lost 0 bases and J lost 0, with 6 bases in between.

This clonotype was counted a few times. The chain employs TRBV27 and TRBJ1-1; weak D call: TRBD1 (5 bases). Between the trimmed V and J ends, which lost 2 bases and 4 bases, there was a span of 20 bases. Germline V gene data show CDR1 as MNHEY and CDR2 as SMNVEV (reference sequence). The CDR3 spans 17 residues. The CDR3 region has the DNA TGTGCCAGCAGTTTAAAAAGAGTGGGGGTCGAGGTCACTGAAGCTTTCTTT. Protein: CASSLKRVGVEVTEAFF.

The gene calls are TRBV5-1 and TRBJ1-2; TRBD1 matches at 8 bases. This CDR3 is built from 14 residues. J was trimmed by 3 bases and V by 2 bases; bases with no gene match: 3. Germline CDR1 SGHRS, CDR2 YFSETQ. CDR3 sequence: CASSFLQGDYGYTF. CDR3 sequence (DNA): TGCGCCAGCAGCTTCCTACAGGGGGACTATGGCTACACCTTC.

Worth noting for this clonotype: It may be a read error: a sequence one base away is much more abundant. The conserved phenylalanine or tryptophan normally closing the CDR3 is absent here, so this likely arose from a read error. V gene TRBV7-6 combines with J gene TRBJ2-1; unclear D gene. This CDR3 region has 13 residues. V was pared by 6 bases and J by 3 bases, with 9 bases between. Germline V gene data show CDR1 as SGHVS and CDR2 as FNYEAQ. CDR3 nucleotides: TGTGCCAGCAGGCCCATTGGCTACAATGAGCAGTTCTAC. It encodes CASRPIGYNEQFY.

The table lists this clonotype with a few counts. V gene TRBV5-1 combines with J gene TRBJ1-4, with TRBD1 matching over 9 bases. CDR1 is SGHRS and CDR2 is YFSETQ in the germline V gene. V shed 2 bases, J shed 6 bases, and the junction held 2 bases outside the gene matches. The CDR3 consists of 14 residues. The CDR3 here is CASSLQGADEKLFF. The CDR3, as DNA: TGCGCCAGCAGCTTACAGGGGGCGGATGAAAAACTGTTTTTT.

The chain couples TRBV18 to TRBJ2-7; a possible D gene is TRBD1 (5 bases). V lost 0 bases, J lost 6 bases, and 21 bases lay in between. This CDR3 has 17 residues. Germline CDR1 is KGHSH and CDR2 is LQKENI. CDR3 sequence reads: CASSPPVGRASLGEQYF. The CDR3 DNA is TGTGCCAGCTCACCACCGGTCGGCAGGGCATCCCTAGGCGAGCAGTACTTC.

The chain recombines TRBV2 with TRBJ2-5; TRBD2 is a possible D gene (6 bases). Germline V CDR1 and CDR2: SNHLY, FYNNEI. The CDR3 totals 14 residues. V lost 3 bases and J lost 0, with 8 bases in between. In DNA, the CDR3 is TGTGCCAGCAGTGAGCCGGGGGACCAAGAGACCCAGTACTTC. Protein product: CASSEPGDQETQYF.

The chain carries TRBV20-1 and TRBJ1-3; 9 bases fit TRBD1. Losses at the gene ends were 6 bases for V and 4 bases for J; bases not matched to a gene: 13. The CDR3 covers 16 residues. Looked up from germline, CDR1 is DFQATT and CDR2 is SNEGSKA (reference sequence). The CDR3 DNA sequence: TGCAGTGCAACCGGGACAGGGAGAGTAGGCGGAAACACCATATATTTT. Protein product: CSATGTGRVGGNTIYF.

The chain employs TRBV20-1 and TRBJ2-5; unclear D gene. V was cut by 4 bases and J by 4 bases, with 13 bases left in between. The germline gives CDR1 DFQATT, CDR2 SNEGSKA (reference sequence). The CDR3 is 13 residues long. The CDR3 nucleotides are TGCAGTGCTAACGTGGGGTTGATAGAGACCCAGTACTTC. Protein product: CSANVGLIETQYF.

The chain's CDR3 is CASSQLSGVRYNEQFF. In nucleotides, the CDR3 is TGCGCCAGCAGCCAACTTAGCGGGGTTCGCTACAATGAGCAGTTCTTC. The chain links TRBV4-1 to TRBJ2-1; 8 bases agree with TRBD2. V dropped 2 bases and J dropped 3; count of bases not matched to a gene: 6. This CDR3 is built from 16 residues. CDR1 is MGHRA and CDR2 is YSYEKL in the germline V gene.

This clonotype was seen at least ten times. The chain couples TRBV6-1 to TRBJ2-3; TRBD2 aligns across 14 bases. The germline V gene has CDR1 MNHNS and CDR2 SASEGT. Trimming cost V 8 bases and J 7 bases; bases outside gene matches: 5. The CDR3 totals 14 residues. The DNA of the CDR3 is TGTGCCAGCGGGACTAGCGGGGGTGGTTATACGCAGTATTTT. Amino acids: CASGTSGGGYTQYF.

This clonotype occurred many times. The CDR3 loop reads CAISEPSSGSDTDTQYF. The DNA of the CDR3 is TGTGCCATCAGTGAGCCTTCTAGCGGGTCGGACACAGATACGCAGTATTTT. This chain links TRBV10-3 with TRBJ2-3, with 8 bases matching TRBD2. Germline assignment: CDR1 ENHRY and CDR2 SYGVKD. V was clipped by 2 bases and J by 2 bases; unmatched bases: 9. This CDR3 comprises 17 residues.

In its sample, this clonotype was seen many times. The V and J genes are TRBV3-1 and TRBJ2-2, with TRBD1 identical over 7 bases. Germline V lookup: CDR1 LGHDT, CDR2 YNNKEL (reference sequence). CDR3 length: 16 amino acids. Germline trimming cut 4 bases from V and 1 base from J; bases unmatched to any gene: 6. CDR3: CASSLGTVRNTGELFF. The CDR3 bases are TGTGCCAGCAGCCTCGGGACAGTCAGGAACACCGGGGAGCTGTTTTTT.

There are many counts of this clonotype. The V gene is TRBV24-1, the J gene TRBJ2-1, with TRBD2 matching 13 bases. The V gene's germline CDR1 is KGHDR and CDR2 SFDVKD. The CDR3 loop spans 16 amino acids. With V trimmed by 3 bases and J by 7 bases, 5 bases remained unmatched. CDR3 nucleotide sequence: TGTGCCACCAGTGATCCACTAGCGGGGGGGGGGAATGAGCAGTTCTTC. This gives the protein CATSDPLAGGGNEQFF.

The table lists this clonotype with many counts. The chain employs TRBV7-2 and TRBJ1-1; D is undetermined. Trimming stripped 4 bases from V and 2 bases from J, with 11 bases between. Per germline, CDR1 SGHTA and CDR2 FQGNSA. This CDR3 spans 14 amino acids. CDR3 sequence reads: CASSSDSGNTEAFF. For the CDR3, the DNA is TGTGCCAGCAGCTCGGACTCCGGCAACACTGAAGCTTTCTTT.

This clonotype was observed a handful of times. V and J are TRBV19 and TRBJ1-5; 7 nucleotides match TRBD1. The J segment lost 4 bases and the V segment lost 4 bases, leaving 7 bases of the junction unmatched. The CDR3 consists of 15 residues. CDR1 is LNHDA, CDR2 SQIVND, per germline (reference sequence). The CDR3 region is CASSNTGVRNQPQHF. CDR3 coding DNA: TGTGCCAGTAGTAACACAGGGGTACGGAATCAGCCCCAGCATTTT.

This clonotype occurred a few times. The rearrangement links TRBV12-3 or TRBV12-4 to TRBJ1-1; D not resolved. This CDR3 has 15 amino acids. V dropped 5 bases and J dropped 3 bases, with 16 bases sitting between them. As DNA, the CDR3 is TGTGCCAGCAGTCCCATCCAAAACCGGGACACTGAAGCTTTCTTT. It codes for CASSPIQNRDTEAFF.

In its sample, this clonotype was seen many times. CDR3 sequence (DNA): TGTGCCAGCACTGGGACAGACCAAGAGACCCAGTACTTC. Its protein product is CASTGTDQETQYF. The chain links TRBV12-3 or TRBV12-4 to TRBJ2-5; the match to TRBD1 covers 7 bases. This CDR3 spans 13 amino acids. The V segment lost 7 bases and the J segment 0 bases; nucleotides outside the gene matches: 2.